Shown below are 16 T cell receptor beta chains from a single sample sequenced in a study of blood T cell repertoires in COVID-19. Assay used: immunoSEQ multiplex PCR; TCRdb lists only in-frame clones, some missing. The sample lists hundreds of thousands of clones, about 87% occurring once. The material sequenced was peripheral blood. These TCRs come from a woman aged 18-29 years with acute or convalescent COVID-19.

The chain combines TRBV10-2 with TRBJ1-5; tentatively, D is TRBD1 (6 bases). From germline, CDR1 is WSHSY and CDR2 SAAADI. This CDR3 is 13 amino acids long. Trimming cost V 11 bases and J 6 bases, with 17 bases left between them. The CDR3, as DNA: TGCGCCGGCTACGGGGGGGCCCGTCAGCCCCAGCATTTT. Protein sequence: CAGYGGARQPQHF.

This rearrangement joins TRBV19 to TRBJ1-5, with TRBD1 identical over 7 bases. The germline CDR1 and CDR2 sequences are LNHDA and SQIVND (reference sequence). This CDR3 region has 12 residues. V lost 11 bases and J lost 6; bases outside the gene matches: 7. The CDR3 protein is CACRQGGQPQHF. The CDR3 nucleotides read TGTGCCTGCAGACAGGGTGGTCAGCCCCAGCATTTT.

The CDR3: CASSLGQDQFF. The CDR3 DNA follows: TGTGCCAGCAGTTTAGGACAGGACCAGTTCTTC. The genes are TRBV6-5 and TRBJ2-1, with TRBD1 identical over 7 bases. V lost 4 bases, J lost 13 bases, and 4 bases stayed unmatched. Per the germline V gene, CDR1 is MNHEY and CDR2 is SVGAGI. The CDR3 length is 11 residues.

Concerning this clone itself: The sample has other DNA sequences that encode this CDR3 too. The CDR3 is CASSPRGYGYTF. The CDR3, as DNA: TGTGCCAGTAGTCCCAGGGGCTATGGCTACACCTTC. The gene calls are TRBV19 and TRBJ1-2; perhaps TRBD1 as D (6 bases). The CDR3 totals 12 residues. With 5 bases removed from V and 4 bases from J, the gap between germline ends came to 8 bases. From germline, CDR1 is LNHDA and CDR2 SQIVND (reference sequence).

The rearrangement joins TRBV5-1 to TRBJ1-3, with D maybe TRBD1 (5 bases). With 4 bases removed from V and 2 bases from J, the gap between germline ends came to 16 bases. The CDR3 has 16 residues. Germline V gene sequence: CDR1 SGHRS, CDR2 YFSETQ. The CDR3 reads CASSRGDGGTGNTIYF. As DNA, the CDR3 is TGCGCCAGCAGCCGGGGGGACGGGGGAACTGGAAACACCATATATTTT.

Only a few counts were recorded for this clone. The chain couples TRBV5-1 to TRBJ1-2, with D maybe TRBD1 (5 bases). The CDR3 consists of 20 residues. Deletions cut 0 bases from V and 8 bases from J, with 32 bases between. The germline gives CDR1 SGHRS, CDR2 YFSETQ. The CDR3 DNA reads TGCGCCAGCAGCTTGGCCCTACCTGGGTCCTCGGGGGTGTTTAGTGGGGGCTACACCTTC. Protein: CASSLALPGSSGVFSGGYTF. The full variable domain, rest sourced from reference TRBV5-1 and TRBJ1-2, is KAGVTQTPRYLIKTRGQQVTLSCSPISGHRSVSWYQQTPGQGLQFLFEYFSETQRNKGNFPGRFSGRQFSNSRSEMNVSTLELGDSALYLCASSLALPGSSGVFSGGYTFGSGTRLTVV.

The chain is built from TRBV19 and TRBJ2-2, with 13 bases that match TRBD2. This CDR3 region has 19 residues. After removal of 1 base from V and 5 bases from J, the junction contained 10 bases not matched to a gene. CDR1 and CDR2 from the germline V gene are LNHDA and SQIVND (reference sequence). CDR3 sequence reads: CASSIVLRLAGGGTGELFF. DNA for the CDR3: TGTGCCAGTAGTATAGTGCTACGACTAGCGGGGGGAGGGACCGGGGAGCTGTTTTTT.

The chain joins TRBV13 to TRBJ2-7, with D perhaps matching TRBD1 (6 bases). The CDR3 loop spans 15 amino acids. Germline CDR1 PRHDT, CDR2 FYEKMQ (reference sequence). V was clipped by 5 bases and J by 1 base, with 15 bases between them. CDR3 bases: TGTGCCAGCAGCCACACAGGGACGGCATCCTACGAGCAGTACTTC. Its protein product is CASSHTGTASYEQYF.

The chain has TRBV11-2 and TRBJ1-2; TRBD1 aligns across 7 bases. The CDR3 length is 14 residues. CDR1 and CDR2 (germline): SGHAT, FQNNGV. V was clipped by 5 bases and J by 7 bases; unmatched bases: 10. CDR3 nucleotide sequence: TGTGCCAGCAGCACAAGTGTAGGGGGCAGTGGCTACACCTTC. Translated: CASSTSVGGSGYTF.

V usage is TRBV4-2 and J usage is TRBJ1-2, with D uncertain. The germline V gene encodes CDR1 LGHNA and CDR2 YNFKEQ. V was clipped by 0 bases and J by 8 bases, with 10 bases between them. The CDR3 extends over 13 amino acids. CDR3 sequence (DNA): TGTGCCAGCAGCCAAGATCGCGGCGGGGGCTACACCTTC. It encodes CASSQDRGGGYTF.

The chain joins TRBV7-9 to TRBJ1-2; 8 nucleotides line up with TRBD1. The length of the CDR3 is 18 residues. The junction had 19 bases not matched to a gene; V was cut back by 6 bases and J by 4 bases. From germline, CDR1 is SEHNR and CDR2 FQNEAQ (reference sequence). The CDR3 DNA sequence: TGTGCCAGCAGGCTTATTGTCGAGGACAGGGCGTTTAGCTATGGCTACACCTTC. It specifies CASRLIVEDRAFSYGYTF.

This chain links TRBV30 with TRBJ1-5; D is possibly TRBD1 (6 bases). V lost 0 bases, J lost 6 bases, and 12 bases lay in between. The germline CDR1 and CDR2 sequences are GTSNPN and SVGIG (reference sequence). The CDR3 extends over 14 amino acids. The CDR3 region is CAWSVGGGFQPQHF. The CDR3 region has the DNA TGTGCCTGGAGTGTGGGAGGGGGGTTTCAGCCCCAGCATTTT. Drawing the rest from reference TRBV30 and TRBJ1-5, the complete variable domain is SQTIHQWPATLVQPVGSPLSLECTVEGTSNPNLYWYRQAAGRGLQLLFYSVGIGQISSEVPQNLSASRPQDRQFILSSKKLLLSDSGFYLCAWSVGGGFQPQHFGDGTRLSIL.

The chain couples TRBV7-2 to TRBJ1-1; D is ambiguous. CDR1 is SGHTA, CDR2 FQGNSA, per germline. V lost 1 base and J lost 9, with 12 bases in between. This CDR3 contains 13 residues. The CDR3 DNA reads TGTGCCAGCAGCTTAGACCCTAGAAACCAAGCTTTCTTT. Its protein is CASSLDPRNQAFF.

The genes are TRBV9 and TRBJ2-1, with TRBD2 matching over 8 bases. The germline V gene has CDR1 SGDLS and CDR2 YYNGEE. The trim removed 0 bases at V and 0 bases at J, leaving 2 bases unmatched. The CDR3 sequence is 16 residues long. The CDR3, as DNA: TGTGCCAGCAGCGTAGCCGGGACTAGCTCCTACAATGAGCAGTTCTTC. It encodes CASSVAGTSSYNEQFF.

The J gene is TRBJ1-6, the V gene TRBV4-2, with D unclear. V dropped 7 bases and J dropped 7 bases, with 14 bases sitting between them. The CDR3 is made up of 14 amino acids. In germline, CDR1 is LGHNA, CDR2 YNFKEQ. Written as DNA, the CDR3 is TGTGCCAGCACCCACCCGGAACTAAATTCACCCCTCCACTTT. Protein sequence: CASTHPELNSPLHF.

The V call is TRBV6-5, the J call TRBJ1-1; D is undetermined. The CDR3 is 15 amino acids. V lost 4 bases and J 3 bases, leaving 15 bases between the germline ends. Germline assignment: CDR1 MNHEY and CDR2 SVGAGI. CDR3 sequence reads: CASSSPSEKYTEAFF. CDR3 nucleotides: TGTGCCAGCAGTTCCCCTAGCGAAAAATACACTGAAGCTTTCTTT.